One sample yielded the 21 T cell receptor beta chains listed below, sequenced in a study of T cells after yellow fever vaccination (dated by TCRdb to the late 2010s). The library was built by means of 5' RACE. TCRdb names Illumina HiSeq 2500 as the instrument used. The public reads were reprocessed in TCRdb via fastp at Q25 and MiXCR, keeping in-frame beta chains. Every distinct CDR3 protein forms one entry, paired with its most common genes and DNA. For this sample the table gives about 400,000 distinct CDR3 sequences, of which roughly 6.2% were detected only once. The leading ten clones occupy about 15% of the sample. The label giving this sample's treatment or condition can be read as: live attenuated yellow fever vaccine strain. The sequenced sample was PBMCs, obtained 5 days after the yellow fever booster vaccination. These TCRs come from a man aged 25 to 45 who received the YFV17D yellow fever vaccine.

This clonotype has only a few counts. The chain joins TRBV20-1 to TRBJ2-1; TRBD1 matches at 12 bases. The CDR3 spans 15 residues. Per the germline V gene, CDR1 is DFQATT and CDR2 is SNEGSKA (reference sequence). V lost 6 bases to trimming and J lost 7 bases; unmatched junction nucleotides: 10. This CDR3 is CSADSGTGGQNEQFF. The CDR3 coding sequence is TGCAGTGCGGATTCCGGGACAGGGGGCCAGAATGAGCAGTTCTTC.

This clonotype was seen a few times. The chain couples TRBV10-3 to TRBJ2-2, with 9 bases lining up with TRBD1. V shed 5 bases and J 3 bases; nucleotides not matched to a gene: 10. Looked up from germline, CDR1 is ENHRY and CDR2 is SYGVKD. The CDR3 runs to 17 residues. Written as DNA, the CDR3 is TGTGCCATCAGTCAATCTACAGGGGGCGCTTACACCGGGGAGCTGTTTTTT. This encodes CAISQSTGGAYTGELFF.

This clonotype was recorded many times. The V call is TRBV12-3 or TRBV12-4, the J call TRBJ1-6; perhaps TRBD1 as D (5 bases). Trimming took 5 bases from V and 16 from J, leaving 18 bases between them. The length of the CDR3 is 13 residues. CDR3 in amino acids: CASSPHERGQLHF. In DNA form, the CDR3 reads TGTGCCAGCAGTCCCCACGAAAGGGGCCAACTCCACTTT.

The rearrangement links TRBV20-1 to TRBJ1-4; possible D gene TRBD1, 6 bases. Trimming shortened V by 3 bases and J by 5 bases, and 19 bases separated the two germline ends. Germline CDR1 reads DFQATT; CDR2 reads SNEGSKA (reference sequence). The CDR3 has 16 residues. CDR3 protein: CSASFVGGQFNEKLFF. CDR3 nucleotides: TGCAGTGCTAGTTTCGTTGGTGGACAGTTCAATGAAAAACTGTTTTTT.

The J gene is TRBJ1-5, the V gene TRBV18; weak D call: TRBD1 (6 bases). The V end lost 1 base, the J end lost 7 bases, and 11 bases lay between the germline ends. The CDR3 length is 14 residues. CDR1 is KGHSH, CDR2 LQKENI, per germline. The CDR3 is CASSPQGGEQPQHF. The CDR3, as DNA: TGTGCCAGCTCACCACAGGGGGGTGAGCAGCCCCAGCATTTT.

The chain carries TRBV29-1 and TRBJ1-1; the D is unclear. The CDR3 consists of 11 residues. Germline CDR1 SQVTM, CDR2 ANQGSEA. V lost 5 bases to trimming and J lost 6 bases, with 10 bases between them. The CDR3 protein is CSVSSGPEAFF. The CDR3 DNA is TGCAGCGTTTCTTCCGGACCTGAAGCTTTCTTT.

This clonotype was seen at least ten times. The chain is built from TRBV7-2 and TRBJ2-7, with D unresolved. The V gene's germline CDR1 is SGHTA and CDR2 FQGNSA. V shed 4 bases and J shed 2 bases, with 3 bases lying between them. The CDR3 covers 11 residues. The CDR3 coding sequence is TGTGCCAGCAGCTCGACCTACGAGCAGTACTTC. The encoded protein is CASSSTYEQYF.

This clonotype came up a few times. This chain uses TRBV20-1 with TRBJ2-7; the D gene is possibly TRBD1 (5 bases). Germline values: CDR1 DFQATT, CDR2 SNEGSKA (reference sequence). V lost 3 bases and J lost 0, with 9 bases in between. The CDR3 totals 13 residues. The CDR3 protein is CSASYRTSYEQYF. The CDR3 coding sequence is TGCAGTGCTAGCTACAGGACCTCCTACGAGCAGTACTTC.

CDR3 loop: CASSVSGSNRALKCYGYTF. For the CDR3, the DNA is TGTGCCAGCAGTGTATCTGGTTCGAACAGGGCTCTAAAATGCTATGGCTACACCTTC. The chain links TRBV6-1 to TRBJ1-2, with TRBD1 as a possible D gene (6 bases). The germline V gene has CDR1 MNHNS and CDR2 SASEGT. The CDR3 runs 19 residues. Between the trimmed V and J ends, which lost 4 bases and 4 bases, there was a span of 28 bases.

The genes are TRBV15 and TRBJ2-5; D is unresolved. V lost 4 bases to trimming and J lost 5 bases, with 11 bases between them. The germline V gene has CDR1 LNHNV and CDR2 YYDKDF (reference sequence). The CDR3 is made up of 13 amino acids. The CDR3 sequence is CATSTGWRETQYF. The DNA for the CDR3 is TGTGCCACCAGCACCGGTTGGCGGGAGACCCAGTACTTC.

The chain combines TRBV5-6 with TRBJ2-5; perhaps D is TRBD1 or TRBD2 (5 bases each). The CDR3 sequence is 14 residues long. Germline CDR1 reads SGHDT; CDR2 reads YYEEEE. Trimming took off 4 bases at V and 0 bases at J, with 10 bases between the two ends. CDR3 sequence (DNA): TGTGCCAGCAGCGGAGTGGGACACCAAGAGACCCAGTACTTC. It codes for CASSGVGHQETQYF.

This clonotype was observed at least ten times. The rearrangement uses TRBV24-1 and TRBJ2-2; D unclear. V was cut by 5 bases and J by 5 bases, with 8 bases left in between. There are 13 residues in the CDR3. In germline, CDR1 is KGHDR, CDR2 SFDVKD. The DNA for the CDR3 is TGTGCCACCAGTGCCCTTACTACCGGGGAGCTGTTTTTT. It translates to CATSALTTGELFF.

The sample holds many counts of this clonotype. This chain uses TRBV7-6 with TRBJ2-1, with a possible D match to TRBD2 (7 bases). Germline V CDR1 and CDR2: SGHVS, FNYEAQ. This CDR3 has 13 amino acids. Trimming took off 1 base at V and 10 bases at J, with 11 bases between the two ends. The CDR3 bases are TGTGCCAGCAGCTTAGTAGGGGGGGGGGAGCAGTTCTTC. It yields the protein CASSLVGGGEQFF.

The chain couples TRBV30 to TRBJ2-7, with D tentatively TRBD2 (6 bases). With 1 base removed from V and 4 bases from J, the gap between germline ends came to 14 bases. The CDR3 totals 14 residues. Germline V gene sequence: CDR1 GTSNPN, CDR2 SVGIG (reference sequence). The CDR3 reads CAWSAGTSGYEQYF. In DNA form, the CDR3 reads TGTGCCTGGAGTGCTGGGACTTCGGGGTACGAGCAGTACTTC.

This clonotype was recorded at least ten times. This chain links TRBV14 with TRBJ2-1; 7 nucleotides match TRBD2. With 4 bases clipped from V and 2 bases from J, the junction kept 2 bases outside the gene matches. This CDR3 has 14 amino acids. Germline assignment: CDR1 SGHDN and CDR2 FVKESK. The CDR3: CASSPAGAYNEQFF. CDR3 bases: TGTGCCAGCAGCCCTGCGGGGGCCTACAATGAGCAGTTCTTC.

This clonotype has a count of ten or more. V and J are TRBV5-5 and TRBJ1-3; D uncertain. The CDR3 extends over 15 amino acids. The germline V gene encodes CDR1 SGHKS and CDR2 YYEKEE (reference sequence). V lost 0 bases, J lost 0 bases, and 7 bases lay in between. The CDR3 loop reads CASSLDWSSGNTIYF. The CDR3 DNA reads as TGTGCCAGCAGCTTGGACTGGAGCTCTGGAAACACCATATATTTT.

In this sample, this clonotype turned up many times. V and J are TRBV12-3 or TRBV12-4 and TRBJ2-7; weak D call: TRBD1 (5 bases). The CDR3 has 13 residues. V lost 3 bases and J lost 2, with 8 bases in between. The CDR3 bases are TGTGCCAGCAGTTTCCAGGGAACCTACGAGCAGTACTTC. Its protein is CASSFQGTYEQYF.

This clonotype was observed many times. This chain links TRBV7-8 with TRBJ2-7, with D perhaps TRBD1 or TRBD2 (7 bases each). This CDR3 spans 15 amino acids. V gave up 5 bases and J gave up 1 base, with 15 bases separating them. Germline CDR1 reads SGHVS; CDR2 reads FQNEAQ. CDR3 residues: CASSPSGTASYEQYF. CDR3 DNA: TGTGCCAGCAGCCCCAGCGGGACAGCTTCCTACGAGCAGTACTTC.

Written as DNA, the CDR3 is TGTGCCAGCGGCGCTCAGGGAGGGGTGGGATCACCCCTCCACTTT. Translated, it gives CASGAQGGVGSPLHF. The V gene is TRBV7-6, the J gene TRBJ1-6; D may be TRBD1 (5 bases). Germline assignment: CDR1 SGHVS and CDR2 FNYEAQ. V dropped 8 bases and J dropped 10 bases, with 21 bases sitting between them. The CDR3 has 15 residues.

V and J are TRBV4-1 and TRBJ1-3, with 7 bases fitting TRBD1. This CDR3 has 15 residues. With 4 bases clipped from V and 2 bases from J, the junction kept 5 bases outside the gene matches. Germline-derived CDR1 and CDR2 are MGHRA and YSYEKL. CDR3 in DNA: TGCGCCAGCAGCCTACCCGGGACAGCTGGAAACACCATATATTTT. It yields the protein CASSLPGTAGNTIYF.

In this sample, this clonotype turned up many times. The chain combines TRBV20-1 with TRBJ2-1; 16 bases are shared with TRBD2. Germline-derived CDR1 and CDR2 are DFQATT and SNEGSKA (reference sequence). The CDR3 extends over 15 amino acids. V lost 4 bases to trimming and J lost 7 bases; unmatched junction nucleotides: 4. The CDR3 DNA sequence: TGCAGTGCTACCGGGACTAGCGGGAGGGTTAATGAGCAGTTCTTC. It is translated as CSATGTSGRVNEQFF.